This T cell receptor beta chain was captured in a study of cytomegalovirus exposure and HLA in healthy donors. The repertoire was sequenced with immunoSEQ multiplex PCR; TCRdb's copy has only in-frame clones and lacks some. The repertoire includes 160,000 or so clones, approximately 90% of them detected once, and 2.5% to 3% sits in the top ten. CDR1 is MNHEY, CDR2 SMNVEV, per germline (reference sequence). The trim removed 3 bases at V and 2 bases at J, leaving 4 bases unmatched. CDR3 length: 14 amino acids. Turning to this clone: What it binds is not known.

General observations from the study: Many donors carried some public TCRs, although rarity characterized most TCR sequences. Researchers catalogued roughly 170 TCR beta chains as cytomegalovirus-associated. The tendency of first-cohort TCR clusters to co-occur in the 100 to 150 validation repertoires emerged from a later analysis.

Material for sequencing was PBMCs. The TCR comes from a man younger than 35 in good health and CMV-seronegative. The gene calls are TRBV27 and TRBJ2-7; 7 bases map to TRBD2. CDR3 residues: CASSFREATYEQYF. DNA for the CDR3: TGTGCCAGCAGTTTTCGGGAGGCCACCTACGAGCAGTACTTC.